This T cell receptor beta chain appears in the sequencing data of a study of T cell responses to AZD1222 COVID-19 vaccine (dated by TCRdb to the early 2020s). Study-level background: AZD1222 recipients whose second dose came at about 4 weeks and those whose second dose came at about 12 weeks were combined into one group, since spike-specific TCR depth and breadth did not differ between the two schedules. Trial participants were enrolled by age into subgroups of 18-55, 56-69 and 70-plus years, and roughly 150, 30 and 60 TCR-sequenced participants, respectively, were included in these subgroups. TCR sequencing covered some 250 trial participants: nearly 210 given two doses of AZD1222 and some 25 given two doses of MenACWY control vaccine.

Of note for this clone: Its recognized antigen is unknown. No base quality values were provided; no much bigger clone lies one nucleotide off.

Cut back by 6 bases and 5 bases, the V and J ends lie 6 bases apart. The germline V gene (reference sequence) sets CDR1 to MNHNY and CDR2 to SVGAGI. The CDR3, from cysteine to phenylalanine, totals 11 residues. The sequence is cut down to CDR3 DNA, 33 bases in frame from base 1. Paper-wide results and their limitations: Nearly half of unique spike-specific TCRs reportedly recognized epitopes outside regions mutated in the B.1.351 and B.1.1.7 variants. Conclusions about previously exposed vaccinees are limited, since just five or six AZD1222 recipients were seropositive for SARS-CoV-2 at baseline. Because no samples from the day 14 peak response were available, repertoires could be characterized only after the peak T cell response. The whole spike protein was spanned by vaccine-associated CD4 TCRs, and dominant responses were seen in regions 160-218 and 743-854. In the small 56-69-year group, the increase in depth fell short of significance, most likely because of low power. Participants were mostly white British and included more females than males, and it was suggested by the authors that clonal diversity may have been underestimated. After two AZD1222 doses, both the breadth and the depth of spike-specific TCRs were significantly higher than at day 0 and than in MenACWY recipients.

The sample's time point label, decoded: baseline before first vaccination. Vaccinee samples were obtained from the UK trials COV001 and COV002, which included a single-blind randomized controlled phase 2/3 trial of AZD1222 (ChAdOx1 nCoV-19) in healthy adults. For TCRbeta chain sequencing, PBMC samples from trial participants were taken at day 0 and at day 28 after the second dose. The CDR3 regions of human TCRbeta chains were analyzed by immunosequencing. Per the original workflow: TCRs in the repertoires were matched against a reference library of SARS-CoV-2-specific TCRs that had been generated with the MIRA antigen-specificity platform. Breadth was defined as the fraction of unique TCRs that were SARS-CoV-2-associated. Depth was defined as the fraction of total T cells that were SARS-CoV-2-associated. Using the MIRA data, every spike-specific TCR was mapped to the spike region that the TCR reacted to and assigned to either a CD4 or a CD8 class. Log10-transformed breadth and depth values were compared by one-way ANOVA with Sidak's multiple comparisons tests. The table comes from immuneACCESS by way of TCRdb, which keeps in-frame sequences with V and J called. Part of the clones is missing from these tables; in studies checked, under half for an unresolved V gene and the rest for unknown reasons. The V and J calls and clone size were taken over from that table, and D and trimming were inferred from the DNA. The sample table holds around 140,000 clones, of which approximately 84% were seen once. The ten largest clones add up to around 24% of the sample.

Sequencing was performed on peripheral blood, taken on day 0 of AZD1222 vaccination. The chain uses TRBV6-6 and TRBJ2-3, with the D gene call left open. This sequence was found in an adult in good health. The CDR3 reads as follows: CASRARDTQYF. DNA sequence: TGTGCCAGCAGGGCACGAGATACGCAGTATTTT.